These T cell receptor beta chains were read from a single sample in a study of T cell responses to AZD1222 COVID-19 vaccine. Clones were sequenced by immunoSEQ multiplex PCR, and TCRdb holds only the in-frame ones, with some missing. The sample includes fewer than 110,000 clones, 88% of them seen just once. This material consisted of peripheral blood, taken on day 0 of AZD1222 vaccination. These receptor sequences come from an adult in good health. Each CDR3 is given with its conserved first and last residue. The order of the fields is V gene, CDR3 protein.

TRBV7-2,CASSLETSGRRTQFF
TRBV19,CASRTPQKGDYGYTF
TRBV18,CASSTLGGSGNTIYF
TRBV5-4,CASSSSGQGDVGEKLFF
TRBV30,CAWADREAQPQHF
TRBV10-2,CASKGSTNTGELFF
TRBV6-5,CANQQGRNSPLHF
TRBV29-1,CSSLPGQGAWTEAFF
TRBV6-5,CASSSIDTYEQYF
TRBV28,CASFILTGGNGGYTF
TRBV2,CASRLSNQPQHF
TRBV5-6,CASSLLAASMNTEAFF
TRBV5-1,CASSFALAGAGELFF
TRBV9,CASSAGGVGANVLTF
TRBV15,CATSRDQRVRSGNTIYF
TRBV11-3,CASSLDSGSTGELFF
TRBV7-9,CASSLALETGIYEQYF
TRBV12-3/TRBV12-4,CASSDRGRTEAFF
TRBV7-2,CASSSGLSGEKLFF
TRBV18,CASSPLTGNNEQFF
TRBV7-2,CASSPVGTQPYEQYF
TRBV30,CAWSNLDRGYEQYF
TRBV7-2,CASSLQSRGTSQETQYF
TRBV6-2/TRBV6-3,CASSSLRQSREKLFF
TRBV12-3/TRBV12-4,CASSLDGSYEQYF
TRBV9,CASSEGAQETQYF
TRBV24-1,CATSDPDPISTDTQYF
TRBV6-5,CASSYTDSYEQYF
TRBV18,CASSRTGQGYYEQYF
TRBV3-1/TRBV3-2,CAVSTTSANTGELFF
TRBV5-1,CASSLAAGGPNEQFF
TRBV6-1,CASSETLLIGPGYTF
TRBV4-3,CASSQDLDSTNQPQHF
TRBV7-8,CASSITGDRQPQHF
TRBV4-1,CASSQQGAAGGYTF
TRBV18,CASSPPSGGAGYNEQFF
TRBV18,CASSWDRAGDTQYF
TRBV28,CASWDRVNEQFF
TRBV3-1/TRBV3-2,CASSRHQGPPPYEQYF
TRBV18,CASSPGVNSYEQYF
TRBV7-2,CASSRIVTTYGYTF
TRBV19,CASSTRDRPGETQYF
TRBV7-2,CASSSDTPNTGELFF
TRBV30,CAWSVTGLAGVPQETQYF